The rows below give T cell receptor beta chains drawn from one sample of a study of T cells after yellow fever vaccination. TCRdb re-derived calls from the 5' RACE reads in MiXCR, one entry per CDR3 protein. The sample shows about 200,000 distinct CDR3 sequences, 3.2% of them seen only once. The sequencing used CD4+ T cells sorted from PBMCs, collected 10 days after the yellow fever booster vaccination. Receptors were obtained from a young man who received the YFV17D yellow fever vaccine. The conserved cysteine and the conserved F or W are not part of the CDR3 here.

j_call	v_call	cdr3_aa
TRBJ2-3	TRBV2	ASSEEALPQY
TRBJ1-5	TRBV20-1	SANTGGGSNQPQH
TRBJ2-7	TRBV11-2	ASSFYSEQY
TRBJ2-5	TRBV4-2	ASSQKSDQGETQY
TRBJ2-1	TRBV10-3	AISATSGAGNEQF
TRBJ1-6	TRBV6-5	ASRPLGGSDPLH
TRBJ1-1	TRBV20-1	SARTGNTEAF
TRBJ1-2	TRBV19	ASTPDRAYGYT
TRBJ2-5	TRBV9	ASSVGRDETQY
TRBJ2-3	TRBV3-1	ASSQRPGTTDTQY
TRBJ1-5	TRBV12-3/TRBV12-4	ASSSPTGTGGNQPQH
TRBJ2-5	TRBV7-2	ASSLNTGLVETQY
TRBJ1-1	TRBV7-2	ASSFRRGLSTEAF
TRBJ1-2	TRBV20-1	SASNRGIYGYT
TRBJ2-5	TRBV7-2	ASSLGGGYQETQY
TRBJ2-5	TRBV12-3/TRBV12-4	ASTLGRGTQY
TRBJ2-6	TRBV6-6	ASSYLGRDGGSWGANVLT
TRBJ1-2	TRBV7-2	ASSSRTGLNYGYT
TRBJ1-5	TRBV7-2	ASSLQGSNQPQH
TRBJ1-1	TRBV12-3/TRBV12-4	ASSYGGASTEAF
TRBJ2-1	TRBV4-1	ASSQEGRPGGGTGEQF
TRBJ2-3	TRBV4-3	ASSQEGRGDTQY
TRBJ2-3	TRBV4-3	ASSQDFTDTQY
TRBJ2-3	TRBV5-1	ASSLMEGLTDTQY
TRBJ2-1	TRBV12-3/TRBV12-4	ASGTRPSSYNEQF
TRBJ1-6	TRBV6-2/TRBV6-3	ASSTGTGIFVGALH
TRBJ2-5	TRBV7-6	ASSLGGAGETQY
TRBJ2-7	TRBV7-9	ASSLADSESYEQY
TRBJ1-1	TRBV19	ARIVRGKQGEKTEAF
TRBJ2-2	TRBV6-5	ASRRTGRSGELF
TRBJ1-1	TRBV20-1	SAPQDRSSTEAF
TRBJ2-3	TRBV5-5	ASLTEGVADTQY
TRBJ1-4	TRBV7-9	ASSFLQGAEEKLF
TRBJ2-3	TRBV5-1	ASSFGVAGGPTDTQY
TRBJ2-1	TRBV27	ASGRAGWRNEQF
TRBJ1-1	TRBV6-2/TRBV6-3	ASSYSNQWAF
TRBJ1-1	TRBV12-3/TRBV12-4	ASSLNVAGTEAF
TRBJ1-6	TRBV30	ACLRGHSPLH
TRBJ1-3	TRBV12-3/TRBV12-4	ASSPGLSRGNTIY
TRBJ2-3	TRBV5-1	ASSFQWGDTQY
TRBJ1-2	TRBV7-2	ASRATGIPGYT
TRBJ1-2	TRBV5-1	ASSLGEDYGYT
TRBJ2-1	TRBV5-1	ASSLVAGGENEQF